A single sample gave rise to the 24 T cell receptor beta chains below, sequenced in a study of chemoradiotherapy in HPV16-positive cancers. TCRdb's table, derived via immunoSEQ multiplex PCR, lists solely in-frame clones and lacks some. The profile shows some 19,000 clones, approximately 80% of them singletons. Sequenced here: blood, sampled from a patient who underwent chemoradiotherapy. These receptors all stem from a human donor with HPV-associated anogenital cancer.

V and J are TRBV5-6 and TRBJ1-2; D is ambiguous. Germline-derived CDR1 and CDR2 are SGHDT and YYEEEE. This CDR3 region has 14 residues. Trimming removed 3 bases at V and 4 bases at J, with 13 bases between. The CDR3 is CASSWWGNIYGYTF. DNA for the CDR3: TGTGCCAGCAGCTGGTGGGGAAACATCTATGGCTACACCTTC. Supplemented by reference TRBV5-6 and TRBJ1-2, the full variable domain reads DAGVTQSPTHLIKTRGQQVTLRCSPKSGHDTVSWYQQALGQGPQFIFQYYEEEERQRGNFPDRFSGHQFPNYSSELNVNALLLGDSALYLCASSWWGNIYGYTFGSGTRLTVV.

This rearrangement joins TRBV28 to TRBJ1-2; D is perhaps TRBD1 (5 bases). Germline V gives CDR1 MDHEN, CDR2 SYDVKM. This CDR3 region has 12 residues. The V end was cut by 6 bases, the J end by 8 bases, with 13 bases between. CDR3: CASRKSGLGYTF. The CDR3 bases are TGTGCCAGCAGAAAATCAGGGCTCGGCTACACCTTC.

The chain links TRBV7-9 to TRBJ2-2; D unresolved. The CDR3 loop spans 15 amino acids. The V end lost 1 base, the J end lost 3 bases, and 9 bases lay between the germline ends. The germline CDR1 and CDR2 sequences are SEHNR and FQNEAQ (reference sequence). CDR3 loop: CASSLVGRDTGELFF. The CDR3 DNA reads TGTGCCAGCAGCTTAGTGGGTCGGGACACCGGGGAGCTGTTTTTT.

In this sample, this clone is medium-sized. CDR3 DNA sequence: TGTGCCAGCAGTGAGGGGGACACCTACGAGCAGTACTTC. This gives the protein CASSEGDTYEQYF. The chain joins TRBV6-4 to TRBJ2-7, with D maybe TRBD1 (6 bases). This CDR3 region has 13 residues. V lost 3 bases to trimming and J lost 2 bases, with 8 bases between them. The germline V gene encodes CDR1 MRHNA and CDR2 SNTAGT.

CDR3 nucleotide sequence: TGTGCCAGCAGCCCAGGGGGGGCTTCAGATACGCAGTATTTT. Its protein is CASSPGGASDTQYF. V and J are TRBV7-2 and TRBJ2-3; perhaps D is TRBD1 or TRBD2 (7 bases each). Germline V lookup: CDR1 SGHTA, CDR2 FQGNSA. The CDR3 is made up of 14 amino acids. Deletions cut 5 bases from V and 4 bases from J, with 13 bases between.

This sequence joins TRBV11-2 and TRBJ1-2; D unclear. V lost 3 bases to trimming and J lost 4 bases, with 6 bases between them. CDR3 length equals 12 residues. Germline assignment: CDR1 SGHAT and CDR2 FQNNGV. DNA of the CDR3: TGTGCCAGCAGCTTGCGGAGCTATGGCTACACCTTC. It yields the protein CASSLRSYGYTF.

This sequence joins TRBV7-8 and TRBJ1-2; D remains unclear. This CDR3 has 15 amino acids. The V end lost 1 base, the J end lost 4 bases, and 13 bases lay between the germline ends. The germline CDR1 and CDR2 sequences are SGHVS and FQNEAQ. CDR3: CASSLEIEGGYGYTF. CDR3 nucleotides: TGTGCCAGCAGCTTAGAAATAGAAGGCGGCTATGGCTACACCTTC.

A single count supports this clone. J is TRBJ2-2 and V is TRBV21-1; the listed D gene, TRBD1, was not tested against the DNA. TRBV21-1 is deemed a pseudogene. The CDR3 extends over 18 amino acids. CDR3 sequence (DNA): TGTGCCAGCAGCAAAGGAGCGGGACAGGGGTTAAACACCGGGGAGCTGTTTTTT. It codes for CASSKGAGQGLNTGELFF.

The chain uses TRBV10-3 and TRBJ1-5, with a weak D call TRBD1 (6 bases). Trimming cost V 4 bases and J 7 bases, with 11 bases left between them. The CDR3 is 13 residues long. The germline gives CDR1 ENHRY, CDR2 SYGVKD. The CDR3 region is CAISAEGEQPQHF. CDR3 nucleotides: TGTGCCATCAGTGCAGAGGGGGAACAGCCCCAGCATTTT.

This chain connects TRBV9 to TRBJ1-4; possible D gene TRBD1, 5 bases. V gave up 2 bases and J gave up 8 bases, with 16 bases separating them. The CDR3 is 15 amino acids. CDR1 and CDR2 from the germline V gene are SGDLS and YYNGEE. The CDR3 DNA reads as TGTGCCAGCAGCGTGGGGGGGGGTTTAGAGGAAAAACTGTTTTTT. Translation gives CASSVGGGLEEKLFF.

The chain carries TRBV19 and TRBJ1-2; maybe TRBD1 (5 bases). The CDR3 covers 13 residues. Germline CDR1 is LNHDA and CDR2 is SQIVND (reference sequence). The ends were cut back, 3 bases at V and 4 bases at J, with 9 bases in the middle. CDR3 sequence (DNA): TGTGCCAGTAGTATGAGACAGATCTATGGCTACACCTTC. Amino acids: CASSMRQIYGYTF.

The chain's CDR3 is CASSRAGGKLFF. The CDR3 DNA is TGTGCCAGCAGTAGGGCAGGGGGGAAACTGTTTTTT. The chain couples TRBV28 to TRBJ1-4, with 7 bases lining up with TRBD1. J was trimmed by 11 bases and V by 5 bases; bases with no gene match: 5. Germline V gene sequence: CDR1 MDHEN, CDR2 SYDVKM. The CDR3 totals 12 residues.

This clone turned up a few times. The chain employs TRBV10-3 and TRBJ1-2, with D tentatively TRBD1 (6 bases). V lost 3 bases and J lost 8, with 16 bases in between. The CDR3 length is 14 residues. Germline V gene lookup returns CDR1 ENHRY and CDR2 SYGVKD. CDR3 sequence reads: CAISDQGGVDGYTF. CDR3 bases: TGTGCCATCAGTGATCAAGGGGGGGTTGACGGCTACACCTTC.

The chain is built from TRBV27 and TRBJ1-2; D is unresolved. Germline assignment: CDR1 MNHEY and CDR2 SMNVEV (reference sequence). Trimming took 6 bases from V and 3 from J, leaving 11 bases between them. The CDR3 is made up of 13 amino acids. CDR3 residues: CASRAERDYGYTF. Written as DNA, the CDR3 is TGTGCCAGCAGAGCGGAAAGGGACTATGGCTACACCTTC.

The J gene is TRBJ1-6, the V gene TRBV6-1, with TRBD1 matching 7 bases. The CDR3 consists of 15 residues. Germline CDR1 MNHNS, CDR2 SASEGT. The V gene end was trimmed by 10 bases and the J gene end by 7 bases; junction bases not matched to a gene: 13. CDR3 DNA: TGTGCCATAACGACAGGGAATAATTTAAATTCACCCCTCCACTTT. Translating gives CAITTGNNLNSPLHF.

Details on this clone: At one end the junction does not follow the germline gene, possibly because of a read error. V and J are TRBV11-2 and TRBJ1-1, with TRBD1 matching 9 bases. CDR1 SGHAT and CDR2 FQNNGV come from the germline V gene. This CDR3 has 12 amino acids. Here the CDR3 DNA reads TGTGCCAGCAGCCCAACCGGGACAGGGACTTCGTTT. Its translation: CASSPTGTGTSF.

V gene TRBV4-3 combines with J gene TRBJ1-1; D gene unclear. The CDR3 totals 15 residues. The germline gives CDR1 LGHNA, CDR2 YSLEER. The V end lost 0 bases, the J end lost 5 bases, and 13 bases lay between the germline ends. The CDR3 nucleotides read TGCGCCAGCAGCCAAGATCCCATAGGGCAAACTGAAGCTTTCTTT. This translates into CASSQDPIGQTEAFF.

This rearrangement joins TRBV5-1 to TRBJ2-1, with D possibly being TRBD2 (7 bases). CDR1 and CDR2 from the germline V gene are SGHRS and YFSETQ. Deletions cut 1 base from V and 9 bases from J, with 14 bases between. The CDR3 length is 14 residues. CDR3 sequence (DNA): TGCGCCAGCAGCTTGTACGGGGGGCAGGGTGAGCAGTTCTTC. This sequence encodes CASSLYGGQGEQFF.

CDR3 in amino acids: CASRYPGLNTEAFF. In nucleotides, the CDR3 is TGTGCCAGCAGATACCCAGGGCTGAACACTGAAGCTTTCTTT. The V call is TRBV7-9, the J call TRBJ1-1; D may be TRBD1 (5 bases). CDR3 size: 14 residues. Germline loops: CDR1 SEHNR, CDR2 FQNEAQ (reference sequence). Trimming stripped 6 bases from V and 0 bases from J, with 11 bases between.

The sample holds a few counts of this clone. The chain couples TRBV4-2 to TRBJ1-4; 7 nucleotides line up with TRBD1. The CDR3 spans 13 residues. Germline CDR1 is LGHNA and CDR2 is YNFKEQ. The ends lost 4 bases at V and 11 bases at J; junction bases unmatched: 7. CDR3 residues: CASSPGTEGKLFF. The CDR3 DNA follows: TGTGCCAGCAGCCCCGGGACAGAGGGGAAACTGTTTTTT.

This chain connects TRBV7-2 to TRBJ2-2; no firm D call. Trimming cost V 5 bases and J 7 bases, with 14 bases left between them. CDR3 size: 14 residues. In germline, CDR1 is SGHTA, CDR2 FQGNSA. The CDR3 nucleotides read TGTGCCAGCAGCCTCAACAAGCTCGACGGGGAGCTGTTTTTT. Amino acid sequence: CASSLNKLDGELFF.

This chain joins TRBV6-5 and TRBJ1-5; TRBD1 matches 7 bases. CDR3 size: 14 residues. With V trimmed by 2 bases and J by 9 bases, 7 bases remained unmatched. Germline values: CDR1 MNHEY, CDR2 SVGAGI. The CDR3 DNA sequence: TGTGCCAGCAGTTACGTCCACAGGGGTCGGCCCCAGCATTTT. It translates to CASSYVHRGRPQHF.

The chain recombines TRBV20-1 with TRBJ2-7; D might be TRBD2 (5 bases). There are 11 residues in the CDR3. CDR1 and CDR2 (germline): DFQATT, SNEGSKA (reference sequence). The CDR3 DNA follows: TGCAGCCCGGGGAGACTCTACGAGCAGTACTTC. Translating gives CSPGRLYEQYF.

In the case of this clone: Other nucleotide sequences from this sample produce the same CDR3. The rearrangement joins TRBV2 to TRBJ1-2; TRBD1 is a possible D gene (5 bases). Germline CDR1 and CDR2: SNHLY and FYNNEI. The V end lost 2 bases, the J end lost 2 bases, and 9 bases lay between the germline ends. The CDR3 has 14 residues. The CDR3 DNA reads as TGTGCCAGCAGTGAAAGGGGTCAGAACTATGGCTACACCTTC. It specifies CASSERGQNYGYTF.